The TCR beta chain under discussion was sequenced for a study of blood T cell repertoires in COVID-19. Turning to the study itself: Spain, Italy and the United States supplied samples that represented acute and convalescent COVID-19.

Study processing details: Amplification of reference gene primers provided the estimated nucleated cell counts. Some clones are missing from TCRdb's copy, which holds only in-frame ones; the method was immunoSEQ multiplex PCR. V and J calls and clone size follow that table, whereas D and trimming were derived from the DNA. The sample has more than 300,000 clones, about nine tenths seen once. Allocation to cohorts depended on clinical history reported by the participants. Donors in Cohort 3 who had recovered were those with two negative PCRs, healthcare professional clearance, or resolution of their symptoms. This receptor was obtained from a man younger than 40 who had recovered from COVID-19. The source material was PBMCs or T cells enriched from blood (not recorded which).

The CDR3 spells CASSLWGGSTDTQYF. DNA of the CDR3: TGTGCCAGCAGCTTATGGGGGGGGTCCACAGATACGCAGTATTTT. This chain connects TRBV13 to TRBJ2-3; 7 bases fit TRBD2. Per germline, CDR1 PRHDT and CDR2 FYEKMQ (reference sequence). CDR3 length equals 15 residues. J gave up 2 bases and V 2 bases, and 4 bases lay outside the gene matches.